This T cell receptor beta chain was identified during a study of blood T cell repertoires in COVID-19. Germline-derived CDR1 and CDR2 are MRHNA and SNTAGT. This CDR3 comprises 13 residues. J lost 6 bases, V lost 6 bases, and 1 base had no gene match. The table came from immunoSEQ multiplex PCR; TCRdb's copy has only in-frame clones and leaves some out. The table shows fewer than 250,000 clones, with less than 90% occurring only once. This clone was seen a handful of times. The origin of this receptor is a young man with active or convalescent COVID-19. Material for sequencing was peripheral blood. This chain uses TRBV6-4 with TRBJ1-6, with TRBD1 matching 8 bases. CDR3 sequence reads: CASRGQANSPLHF. The CDR3 nucleotides are TGTGCCAGCAGGGGACAGGCTAATTCACCCCTCCACTTT.